This TCR beta chain came from a study of T-cell memory formation after mild COVID-19. Regarding the study as a whole: CD4+ bias marked clones expanding day 15 to 37, unlike balanced contracting clones. Some clones that responded turned up in pre-infection memory, which suggests that cross-reactive memory joined in. Mostly located in CM and EM were contracting CD4+ clones, with contracting CD8+ clones located in EMRA.

A word on this clonotype: Its antigen is as yet unknown.

Constant-segment primers were used for 5'RACE, and the resulting TCR alpha and TCR beta cDNA libraries carried sample barcodes and UMIs. A single record per CDR3 protein comes from TCRdb applying MiXCR to the 5' RACE reads. The table lists 350,000 or so distinct CDR3 sequences, more than 20% of them singletons. V was cut by 0 bases and J by 4 bases, with 8 bases left in between. Germline loops: CDR1 SGHRS, CDR2 YFSETQ. The CDR3 covers 14 residues. The chain links TRBV5-1 to TRBJ1-3; no reliable D call. The source material was PBMCs or a T cell subset sorted from them (not recorded which). This receptor was obtained from a man aged 18 to 30 who had mild COVID-19 (a few samples of this study predate the infection). Cell type and time point are not known. CDR3 DNA: TGCGCCAGCAGCTTGGGTCGTGGAGGAAACACCATATATTTT. Encoded protein: CASSLGRGGNTIYF.